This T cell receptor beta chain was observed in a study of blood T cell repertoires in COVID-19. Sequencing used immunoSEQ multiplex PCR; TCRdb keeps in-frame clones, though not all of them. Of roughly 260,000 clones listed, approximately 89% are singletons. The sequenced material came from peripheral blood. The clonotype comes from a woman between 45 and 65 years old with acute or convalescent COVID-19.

The DNA of the CDR3 is TGCGCCAGCAGCCAATCACTTGGGACTGGCCAAGAGACCCAGTACTTC. Amino acids: CASSQSLGTGQETQYF. The chain employs TRBV4-1 and TRBJ2-5; tentative D call: TRBD2 (6 bases). V was cut by 2 bases and J by 1 base, with 14 bases left in between. The CDR3 covers 16 residues. Germline CDR1 MGHRA, CDR2 YSYEKL.